This entry concerns a single T cell receptor (beta chain). This record comes from a study of blood T cell repertoires in COVID-19. Turning to the study itself: The cDNA or gDNA used as material had been derived from T cells, B-cell-depleted T cells, or PBMCs.

Germline CDR1 SGHKS, CDR2 YYEKEE (reference sequence). This CDR3 has 15 amino acids. The ends were cut back, 0 bases at V and 4 bases at J, with 11 bases in the middle. Original processing notes: Cell counts per sample came from amplifying reference gene primers. Produced via immunoSEQ multiplex PCR; TCRdb's table is partial and in-frame only. V, J and clone size are taken as reported in that table, and D and trimming were inferred from the DNA itself. The sample has 100,000 to 150,000 clones, 70% to 90% seen once. The chain joins TRBV5-5 to TRBJ1-3; no firm D call. What was sequenced was peripheral blood. This clonotype was sampled from a human donor in a cohort sampled during active COVID-19. The chain's CDR3 is CASSLEAGLGNTIYF. The CDR3 nucleotides are TGTGCCAGCAGCTTGGAGGCAGGCCTAGGAAACACCATATATTTT. The full variable domain, completed using reference TRBV5-5 and TRBJ1-3, is DAGVTQSPTHLIKTRGQQVTLRCSPISGHKSVSWYQQVLGQGPQFIFQYYEKEERGRGNFPDRFSARQFPNYSSELNVNALLLGDSALYLCASSLEAGLGNTIYFGEGSWLTVV.